These 15 T cell receptor beta chains were sequenced from one sample in a study of naive and memory T cell subsets. The beta constant-region primer was an equimolar mix of two oligonucleotides covering TRBC1 and TRBC2. Nested alpha and beta constant-region primers with the SP2 primer drove four PCR rounds on ligated cDNA. MiXCR, run by TCRdb on the UMI-ligation and nested PCR reads, gives a single entry per CDR3 protein. Of 80,000 to 95,000 distinct CDR3 sequences listed, 8% to 9.5% are singletons. Sequencing input: naive CD8+ T cells from blood. The receptors stem from a human donor in good health.

In its sample, this clonotype was seen many times. The rearrangement uses TRBV12-3 or TRBV12-4 and TRBJ1-4; the D gene is possibly TRBD1 (6 bases). The CDR3 runs 14 residues. V lost 7 bases and J 8 bases, leaving 17 bases between the germline ends. Here the CDR3 DNA reads TGTGCCAGCACCCGGACAGAAAGTCTCGAAAAACTGTTTTTT. Residues: CASTRTESLEKLFF.

This clonotype was observed a few times. The V and J genes are TRBV29-1 and TRBJ2-2; maybe TRBD1 (6 bases). This CDR3 has 16 amino acids. Germline-derived CDR1 and CDR2 are SQVTM and ANQGSEA. V lost 2 bases, J lost 5 bases, and 18 bases lay in between. In DNA, the CDR3 is TGCAGCGTTGAAAGCCAGGGGCAGGGAAGGACCGGGGAGCTGTTTTTT. Its protein product is CSVESQGQGRTGELFF.

This clonotype occurred a few times. The chain is built from TRBV20-1 and TRBJ2-1, with 14 bases lining up with TRBD2. The CDR3 length is 15 residues. Per germline, CDR1 DFQATT and CDR2 SNEGSKA (reference sequence). The V gene end was trimmed by 6 bases and the J gene end by 7 bases; junction bases not matched to a gene: 8. The CDR3 loop reads CSAPGLAGELNEQFF. DNA of the CDR3: TGCAGTGCCCCGGGACTAGCGGGAGAGCTGAATGAGCAGTTCTTC.

This clonotype showed up many times. V gene TRBV7-9 combines with J gene TRBJ2-7; 8 positions agree with TRBD2. This CDR3 comprises 15 residues. CDR1 and CDR2 from the germline V gene are SEHNR and FQNEAQ (reference sequence). J was trimmed by 2 bases and V by 1 base; bases with no gene match: 4. The CDR3 region is CASSLGFGGAYEQYF. Written as DNA, the CDR3 is TGTGCCAGCAGCTTAGGGTTCGGGGGGGCCTACGAGCAGTACTTC.

The chain couples TRBV28 to TRBJ2-3; possible D gene TRBD2, 5 bases. This CDR3 region has 16 residues. CDR1 is MDHEN and CDR2 is SYDVKM in the germline V gene. With 5 bases removed from V and 2 bases from J, the gap between germline ends came to 17 bases. CDR3 loop: CASSHFKRPVTDTQYF. The CDR3 DNA follows: TGTGCCAGCAGTCACTTTAAGCGGCCGGTCACAGATACGCAGTATTTT. Variable domain in full (rest from reference TRBV28 and TRBJ2-3): DVKVTQSSRYLVKRTGEKVFLECVQDMDHENMFWYRQDPGLGLRLIYFSYDVKMKEKGDIPEGYSVSREKKERFSLILESASTNQTSMYLCASSHFKRPVTDTQYFGPGTRLTVL.

This chain connects TRBV2 to TRBJ1-2, with a tentative D call TRBD1 (5 bases). Germline CDR1 is SNHLY and CDR2 is FYNNEI. V shed 7 bases and J shed 4 bases, with 10 bases lying between them. The CDR3 sequence is 12 residues long. Written as DNA, the CDR3 is TGTGCCAGCATCGAAGGGGCCTATGGCTACACCTTC. It specifies CASIEGAYGYTF.

This clonotype was found a few times. The chain employs TRBV5-1 and TRBJ2-7; D is unresolved. Trimming left V 3 bases short and J 3 bases short, with 7 bases between. The CDR3 sequence is 12 residues long. Germline CDR1 SGHRS, CDR2 YFSETQ. CDR3 sequence: CASSSSDYEQYF. The DNA for the CDR3 is TGCGCCAGCAGCTCTTCGGACTACGAGCAGTACTTC.

This clonotype appeared many times. The chain combines TRBV19 with TRBJ2-7; 8 bases match TRBD1. In germline, CDR1 is LNHDA, CDR2 SQIVND (reference sequence). The CDR3 is made up of 15 amino acids. Trimming at V came to 3 bases and at J to 1 base, leaving 5 bases not matched to a gene. The DNA for the CDR3 is TGTGCCAGTAGTATTCTCCGGGACAGGTCCTACGAGCAGTACTTC. Translated: CASSILRDRSYEQYF.

This clonotype has a handful of counts. The V and J genes are TRBV29-1 and TRBJ1-2; unclear D gene. The length of the CDR3 is 13 residues. Trimming took off 4 bases at V and 6 bases at J, with 15 bases between the two ends. Germline values: CDR1 SQVTM, CDR2 ANQGSEA. CDR3 residues: CSVAELGEDGYTF. The CDR3 coding sequence is TGCAGCGTTGCCGAACTTGGGGAGGATGGCTACACCTTC.

This clonotype was detected many times. The chain joins TRBV6-6 to TRBJ2-1; D might be TRBD2 (5 bases). The ends were cut back, 4 bases at V and 10 bases at J, with 11 bases in the middle. This CDR3 contains 12 residues. Germline CDR1 reads MNHNY; CDR2 reads SVGAGI (reference sequence). The CDR3 sequence is CASSSPGGEQFF. Written as DNA, the CDR3 is TGTGCCAGCAGTTCGCCGGGCGGGGAGCAGTTCTTC.

In this sample, this clonotype turned up a few times. The V call is TRBV29-1, the J call TRBJ2-7, with D maybe TRBD1 (5 bases). V lost 4 bases, J lost 0 bases, and 10 bases lay in between. The CDR3 runs 13 residues. Germline CDR1 reads SQVTM; CDR2 reads ANQGSEA. The CDR3 sequence: CSVGRQSSYEQYF. The CDR3 nucleotides read TGCAGCGTTGGTCGACAGTCCTCCTACGAGCAGTACTTC.

V and J are TRBV20-1 and TRBJ1-5; D remains unclear. Per the germline V gene, CDR1 is DFQATT and CDR2 is SNEGSKA (reference sequence). The CDR3 consists of 15 residues. V was clipped by 0 bases and J by 4 bases, with 13 bases between them. CDR3 bases: TGCAGTGCTAGAGATAAGGTTTCTTTGAATCAGCCCCAGCATTTT. It specifies CSARDKVSLNQPQHF.

The chain is built from TRBV29-1 and TRBJ2-7; D might be TRBD1 (5 bases). Germline V gene data show CDR1 as SQVTM and CDR2 as ANQGSEA. Between the trimmed V and J ends, which lost 0 bases and 2 bases, there was a span of 11 bases. This CDR3 has 14 amino acids. CDR3: CSVEDRQTAYEQYF. In DNA form, the CDR3 reads TGCAGCGTTGAAGATAGGCAGACAGCCTACGAGCAGTACTTC.

This clonotype was observed a handful of times. The chain employs TRBV30 and TRBJ2-7, with TRBD2 matching 7 bases. The V gene end was trimmed by 2 bases and the J gene end by 2 bases; junction bases not matched to a gene: 6. The CDR3 has 14 residues. Germline V gene sequence: CDR1 GTSNPN, CDR2 SVGIG (reference sequence). CDR3 region: CAWSPREFTYEQYF. The DNA for the CDR3 is TGTGCCTGGAGTCCGCGGGAGTTCACCTACGAGCAGTACTTC.

There are many counts of this clonotype. This chain links TRBV7-6 with TRBJ2-7; 8 bases line up with TRBD1. Looked up from germline, CDR1 is SGHVS and CDR2 is FNYEAQ. V gave up 4 bases and J gave up 3 bases; unmatched junction bases: 5. This CDR3 contains 14 residues. This CDR3 is CASSSRGQGYEQYF. The DNA for the CDR3 is TGTGCCAGCAGCTCGAGAGGACAGGGCTACGAGCAGTACTTC.